These 32 T cell receptor beta chains originate from one sample sequenced in a study of cytomegalovirus exposure and HLA in healthy donors. Clones were read by immunoSEQ multiplex PCR, and TCRdb kept only the in-frame ones, dropping some. The table shows under 200,000 clones, with around nine tenths occurring only once. Sequencing was carried out using PBMCs. The receptor source for this set is a woman aged 18 to 35 in good health and CMV-seropositive.

V and J are TRBV15 and TRBJ2-7, with TRBD2 identical over 14 bases. This CDR3 is 16 amino acids long. Germline V CDR1 and CDR2: LNHNV, YYDKDF (reference sequence). Germline trimming cut 4 bases from V and 3 bases from J; bases unmatched to any gene: 5. This chain's CDR3 is CATSNGLAGGFYEQYF. CDR3 bases: TGTGCCACCAGCAACGGACTAGCGGGAGGATTCTACGAGCAGTACTTC. The whole variable domain, filled in from reference TRBV15 and TRBJ2-7, reads DAMVIQNPRYQVTQFGKPVTLSCSQTLNHNVMYWYQQKSSQAPKLLFHYYDKDFNNEADTPDNFQSRRPNTSFCFLDIRSPGLGDTAMYLCATSNGLAGGFYEQYFGPGTRLTVT.

The chain's CDR3 is CASSSRTGSYYGYTF. Written as DNA, the CDR3 is TGTGCCAGCAGTTCCCGGACAGGGTCATACTATGGCTACACCTTC. The chain employs TRBV6-1 and TRBJ1-2; 8 bases are shared with TRBD1. J gave up 3 bases and V 5 bases, and 8 bases lay outside the gene matches. Germline lookup yields CDR1 MNHNS and CDR2 SASEGT. The CDR3 runs 15 residues.

The V call is TRBV5-1, the J call TRBJ1-1; D remains unclear. There are 15 residues in the CDR3. V was clipped by 0 bases and J by 0 bases, with 9 bases between them. The germline CDR1 and CDR2 sequences are SGHRS and YFSETQ. The CDR3 coding sequence is TGCGCCAGCAGCTTGGACGGGAGGCTGAACACTGAAGCTTTCTTT. Translated: CASSLDGRLNTEAFF.

The genes are TRBV19 and TRBJ2-1, with a tentative D call TRBD2 (7 bases). Between the trimmed V and J ends, which lost 5 bases and 6 bases, there was a span of 20 bases. Germline V gene sequence: CDR1 LNHDA, CDR2 SQIVND (reference sequence). The length of the CDR3 is 16 residues. DNA for the CDR3: TGTGCCAGTAGTTTCTCTCCCGGGGGGCGTAGCAATGAGCAGTTCTTC. This sequence encodes CASSFSPGGRSNEQFF.

This clone came up once. V usage is TRBV9 and J usage is TRBJ1-4; 12 nucleotides match TRBD1. Unmatched junction bases numbered 9, after V lost 4 bases and J lost 5 bases. CDR3 size: 17 residues. Germline V gene data show CDR1 as SGDLS and CDR2 as YYNGEE. Here the CDR3 DNA reads TGTGCCAGCAGCTTAGCAGGGACAGGGGGCGAAAATGAAAAACTGTTTTTT. As protein: CASSLAGTGGENEKLFF.

This clone was recorded a few times. The rearrangement uses TRBV10-3 and TRBJ2-7, with 7 bases identical to TRBD1. Germline assignment: CDR1 ENHRY and CDR2 SYGVKD. This CDR3 is 14 amino acids long. The trim removed 8 bases at V and 0 bases at J, leaving 7 bases unmatched. CDR3 bases: TGTGCCATCGGCTCGGACAGGAGCTCCTACGAGCAGTACTTC. Protein: CAIGSDRSSYEQYF.

The genes are TRBV7-2 and TRBJ2-7; 9 positions match TRBD1. Germline CDR1 is SGHTA and CDR2 is FQGNSA. The V segment lost 4 bases and the J segment 2 bases; nucleotides outside the gene matches: 6. This CDR3 region has 15 residues. The chain's CDR3 is CASSSYGTGPYEQYF. The CDR3 nucleotides read TGTGCCAGCAGCTCGTACGGGACAGGGCCCTACGAGCAGTACTTC.

J is TRBJ2-7 and V is TRBV10-1; 11 bases align to TRBD2. Per germline, CDR1 WNHNN and CDR2 SYGVQD (reference sequence). The CDR3 has 16 amino acids. Trimming cost V 0 bases and J 3 bases; bases outside gene matches: 4. In DNA form, the CDR3 reads TGCGCCAGCAGTGAGTCGATAGCGGGAGGGTTCTACGAGCAGTACTTC. It codes for CASSESIAGGFYEQYF.

This chain joins TRBV5-5 and TRBJ2-7, with 14 bases matching TRBD2. Germline V gene data show CDR1 as SGHKS and CDR2 as YYEKEE (reference sequence). V trimming: 4 bases; J trimming: 4 bases; junction bases outside the gene matches: 7. The CDR3 consists of 16 residues. CDR3 protein: CASSPGTSGRGYEQYF. The CDR3 DNA follows: TGTGCCAGCAGCCCGGGGACTAGCGGGAGAGGTTACGAGCAGTACTTC.

The chain links TRBV25-1 to TRBJ2-7; possible D gene TRBD1, 6 bases. CDR3 length: 16 amino acids. The germline V gene has CDR1 MGHDK and CDR2 SYGVNS. Trimming took 2 bases from V and 2 from J, leaving 16 bases between them. This CDR3 reads CASSEITTGKAYEQYF. CDR3 coding DNA: TGTGCCAGCAGTGAAATCACAACAGGGAAAGCCTACGAGCAGTACTTC.

This rearrangement joins TRBV4-2 to TRBJ2-2; 10 bases are shared with TRBD2. The CDR3 totals 15 residues. Germline V gene data show CDR1 as LGHNA and CDR2 as YNFKEQ. The J segment lost 5 bases and the V segment lost 2 bases, leaving 2 bases of the junction unmatched. The CDR3 reads CASSQLAGVTGELFF. CDR3 in DNA: TGTGCCAGCAGCCAACTAGCGGGAGTGACCGGGGAGCTGTTTTTT.

The CDR3 loop reads CASKQAGTGELFF. The CDR3 DNA is TGTGCCAGCAAACAAGCGGGAACCGGGGAGCTGTTTTTT. The V call is TRBV6-6, the J call TRBJ2-2, with 7 nucleotides matching TRBD2. This CDR3 is 13 amino acids long. The J segment lost 5 bases and the V segment lost 7 bases, leaving 4 bases of the junction unmatched. Germline V CDR1 and CDR2: MNHNY, SVGAGI (reference sequence).

The V call is TRBV5-1, the J call TRBJ1-3; D ambiguous. V dropped 4 bases and J dropped 2 bases, with 10 bases sitting between them. Germline lookup yields CDR1 SGHRS and CDR2 YFSETQ. This CDR3 has 14 amino acids. CDR3 loop: CASSRENAGNTIYF. CDR3 nucleotide sequence: TGCGCCAGCAGCCGGGAGAACGCTGGAAACACCATATATTTT.

The rearrangement links TRBV9 to TRBJ2-7; 8 nucleotides agree with TRBD1. CDR1 and CDR2 from the germline V gene are SGDLS and YYNGEE. V shed 2 bases and J 3 bases; nucleotides not matched to a gene: 7. The CDR3 totals 15 residues. DNA of the CDR3: TGTGCCAGCAGCGTTAGGCCGGGACAGGACTACGAGCAGTACTTC. It codes for CASSVRPGQDYEQYF.

The chain uses TRBV5-1 and TRBJ1-1; 7 nucleotides agree with TRBD1. The CDR3 is made up of 15 amino acids. J lost 2 bases, V lost 5 bases, and 9 bases had no gene match. CDR1 is SGHRS and CDR2 is YFSETQ in the germline V gene. The CDR3 reads CASRTRTGENTEAFF. Here the CDR3 DNA reads TGCGCCAGCAGAACGAGGACAGGAGAAAACACTGAAGCTTTCTTT.

This clone was seen just once. This chain links TRBV7-3 with TRBJ2-1, with D possibly matching TRBD1 (6 bases). This CDR3 has 13 amino acids. CDR1 and CDR2 (germline): SGHTA, FQGTGA. V was pared by 4 bases and J by 4 bases, with 8 bases between. The CDR3 nucleotides read TGTGCCAGCAGCTCGGACAGATACAATGAGCAGTTCTTC. Its protein is CASSSDRYNEQFF.

The gene calls are TRBV6-6 and TRBJ2-7; 9 bases are shared with TRBD1. CDR3 length: 16 amino acids. Trimming removed 6 bases from V and 3 bases from J; junction bases left unmatched: 12. In germline, CDR1 is MNHNY, CDR2 SVGAGI (reference sequence). CDR3 in DNA: TGTGCCAGCAGCCCCTGGGGGACAGGGATGGGCTACGAGCAGTACTTC. Translating gives CASSPWGTGMGYEQYF.

This chain uses TRBV11-2 with TRBJ1-1; D is unresolved. Germline CDR1 reads SGHAT; CDR2 reads FQNNGV. The V gene lost 8 bases and the J gene lost 5 bases, with 21 bases spanning the gap. This CDR3 has 15 amino acids. The CDR3 spells CASYSTPRRGTEAFF. CDR3 bases: TGTGCCAGCTACTCAACCCCGCGTAGAGGGACTGAAGCTTTCTTT.

CDR3 nucleotides: TGTGCCAGCAGTATCTTCCCGGGACTAGCGGTTAATGAGCAGTTCTTC. Translating gives CASSIFPGLAVNEQFF. The chain is built from TRBV7-3 and TRBJ2-1; 11 bases agree with TRBD2. Germline V gene data show CDR1 as SGHTA and CDR2 as FQGTGA. V dropped 6 bases and J dropped 7; count of bases not matched to a gene: 11. The CDR3 extends over 16 amino acids. Full variable domain (remainder filled in from reference TRBV7-3 and TRBJ2-1): GAGVSQTPSNKVTEKGKYVELRCDPISGHTALYWYRQSLGQGPEFLIYFQGTGAADDSGLPNDRFFAVRPEGSVSTLKIQRTERGDSAVYLCASSIFPGLAVNEQFFGPGTRLTVL.

The rearrangement joins TRBV28 to TRBJ2-4, with 8 bases lining up with TRBD1. The germline gives CDR1 MDHEN, CDR2 SYDVKM. Losses at the gene ends were 5 bases for V and 6 bases for J; bases not matched to a gene: 12. This CDR3 has 16 amino acids. The CDR3 DNA reads as TGTGCCAGCAGTAACTTTCCCCAGGGGGCTCTAAACATTCAGTACTTC. Translated, it gives CASSNFPQGALNIQYF.

Only one count was recorded for this clone. V and J are TRBV30 and TRBJ1-3; 7 nucleotides align to TRBD1. Unmatched junction bases numbered 6, after V lost 4 bases and J lost 3 bases. The CDR3 has 14 amino acids. Germline V CDR1 and CDR2: GTSNPN, SVGIG (reference sequence). CDR3 nucleotide sequence: TGTGCCTGGAACACCGGGACAGTTGGAAACACCATATATTTT. Amino acid sequence: CAWNTGTVGNTIYF.

V is TRBV6-4 and J is TRBJ2-2; 11 nucleotides line up with TRBD2. This CDR3 is 15 amino acids long. Germline trimming cut 0 bases from V and 6 bases from J; bases unmatched to any gene: 0. Germline V lookup: CDR1 MRHNA, CDR2 SNTAGT. CDR3 amino acids: CASSDSLAGAGELFF. CDR3 in DNA: TGTGCCAGCAGTGACTCACTAGCGGGAGCCGGGGAGCTGTTTTTT.

This chain links TRBV18 with TRBJ2-3; 7 bases map to TRBD2. J was trimmed by 0 bases and V by 1 base; bases with no gene match: 1. The CDR3 contains 15 residues. The germline V gene encodes CDR1 KGHSH and CDR2 LQKENI. The chain's CDR3 is CASSPRGGSTDTQYF. DNA of the CDR3: TGTGCCAGCTCACCACGGGGAGGGAGCACAGATACGCAGTATTTT.

The gene calls are TRBV4-1 and TRBJ2-3; TRBD1 matches at 7 bases. The CDR3 length is 14 residues. CDR1 is MGHRA and CDR2 is YSYEKL in the germline V gene. V gave up 7 bases and J gave up 1 base; unmatched junction bases: 5. CDR3 in DNA: TGCGCCAGCAAAGGGGGCGAGGGCACAGATACGCAGTATTTT. Residues: CASKGGEGTDTQYF.

This clone is a singleton in its sample. V gene TRBV5-6 combines with J gene TRBJ2-2, with a possible D match to TRBD2 (7 bases). V was shortened by 1 base and J by 4 bases, with 14 bases between the two germline ends. The germline gives CDR1 SGHDT, CDR2 YYEEEE. This CDR3 is built from 16 residues. The CDR3 DNA reads TGTGCCAGCAGCTTGCGGGGGGCCAGCAGCACCGGGGAGCTGTTTTTT. Translating it yields CASSLRGASSTGELFF.

This chain links TRBV20-1 with TRBJ1-1; 9 positions agree with TRBD1. V lost 6 bases to trimming and J lost 5 bases; unmatched junction nucleotides: 1. Looked up from germline, CDR1 is DFQATT and CDR2 is SNEGSKA (reference sequence). This CDR3 comprises 11 residues. CDR3 DNA sequence: TGCAGTGCCGACAGGGGGACTGAAGCTTTCTTT. This encodes CSADRGTEAFF.

This rearrangement joins TRBV28 to TRBJ2-7; 9 bases fit TRBD1. With V trimmed by 1 base and J by 3 bases, 7 bases remained unmatched. The CDR3 has 16 amino acids. CDR1 MDHEN and CDR2 SYDVKM come from the germline V gene. CDR3 protein: CASSLSPGQGLYEQYF. The CDR3 bases are TGTGCCAGCAGTTTATCCCCGGGACAGGGTCTCTACGAGCAGTACTTC.

This chain uses TRBV6-4 with TRBJ2-3; D gene uncertain. There are 14 residues in the CDR3. Germline V gene lookup returns CDR1 MRHNA and CDR2 SNTAGT. V lost 6 bases and J 2 bases, leaving 12 bases between the germline ends. CDR3 loop: CASSSGLVTDTQYF. The CDR3 DNA reads as TGTGCCAGCAGCTCCGGGTTGGTCACAGATACGCAGTATTTT.

This clone occurred a few times. This sequence joins TRBV6-5 and TRBJ1-1; 7 bases map to TRBD1. This CDR3 region has 15 residues. Germline-derived CDR1 and CDR2 are MNHEY and SVGAGI. Germline trimming cut 5 bases from V and 5 bases from J; bases unmatched to any gene: 11. CDR3 nucleotides: TGTGCCAGCAGTAAGTACAGGGGAGCTAGGACTGAAGCTTTCTTT. It specifies CASSKYRGARTEAFF.

CDR3 sequence (DNA): TGTGCCAGCAAAATTCCCGGACAGGGTGAGAGAGAGACCCAGTACTTC. Residues: CASKIPGQGERETQYF. The V and J genes are TRBV28 and TRBJ2-5, with 8 bases aligning to TRBD1. Germline-derived CDR1 and CDR2 are MDHEN and SYDVKM. With 7 bases clipped from V and 4 bases from J, the junction kept 14 bases outside the gene matches. The CDR3 is 16 residues long.

The gene calls are TRBV27 and TRBJ1-2; 9 bases agree with TRBD1. CDR1 is MNHEY, CDR2 SMNVEV, per germline (reference sequence). The V and J ends lost 2 bases and 7 bases, in that order; junction bases with no gene match: 2. The CDR3 loop spans 13 amino acids. The CDR3 DNA follows: TGTGCCAGCAGTTTACGGGACAGGGCTGGCTACACCTTC. This codes for CASSLRDRAGYTF.

The chain couples TRBV5-4 to TRBJ2-3; a possible D gene is TRBD2 (5 bases). V was cut by 2 bases and J by 3 bases, with 16 bases left in between. The CDR3 consists of 16 residues. Germline assignment: CDR1 SGHNT and CDR2 YYREEE (reference sequence). This CDR3 reads CASSFGNGLTTDTQYF. The CDR3, as DNA: TGTGCCAGCAGCTTCGGGAATGGACTGACTACAGATACGCAGTATTTT. The full variable domain, its missing parts supplied by reference TRBV5-4 and TRBJ2-3, is ETGVTQSPTHLIKTRGQQVTLRCSSQSGHNTVSWYQQALGQGPQFIFQYYREEENGRGNFPPRFSGLQFPNYSSELNVNALELDDSALYLCASSFGNGLTTDTQYFGPGTRLTVL.